Shown below are 21 T cell receptor beta chains from a single sample sequenced in a study of regulatory T cells in long-lasting Graves disease. This sample's time point: newly diagnosed GD, antithyroid drugs for less than 3 months. Preparation of the TCR library used RNA extracted from PBMCs. In building TCR beta libraries, iRepertoire HTBI primers were used together with Arm-PCR of CDR3 regions. TCRdb called the multiplex PCR reads again in MiXCR, with one record for every CDR3 protein. The sample contains 300,000 to 450,000 distinct CDR3 sequences, about 14% of which appear only once. The sample consisted of peripheral blood mononuclear cells (PBMCs), taken at new diagnosis, from a patient treated with antithyroid drugs. Every receptor here comes from a female donor with Graves disease.

On this clonotype: This CDR3 fails to terminate in the conserved phenylalanine or tryptophan, so it likely reflects a read error. V is TRBV7-3 and J is TRBJ2-1; D gene unclear. Germline V CDR1 and CDR2: SGHTA, FQGTGA. The CDR3 is 15 residues long. The V end was cut by 2 bases, the J end by 6 bases, with 14 bases between. CDR3 DNA sequence: TGTGCCAGCAGCTTATTGTCGGCGTCCGGCAATGAGCAGTTCTAC. Residues: CASSLLSASGNEQFY.

This chain uses TRBV4-3 with TRBJ1-1, with D tentatively TRBD1 (5 bases). In germline, CDR1 is LGHNA, CDR2 YSLEER. The CDR3 covers 15 residues. V was cut by 1 base and J by 0 bases, with 9 bases left in between. The CDR3 DNA reads TGCGCCAGCAGCCAAGGGGGACGCCTGAACACTGAAGCTTTCTTT. Translation: CASSQGGRLNTEAFF.

Turning to this clonotype: A much more abundant neighbour one base away suggests this may be a read error. Written as DNA, the CDR3 is TGTGCCACCAGCAGAGATCAGCGGGCCAGGGGGTTGATTTTT. Translating gives CATSRDQRARGLIF. The V and J genes are TRBV15 and TRBJ1-4, with 7 bases identical to TRBD1. This CDR3 has 14 residues. CDR1 and CDR2 (germline): LNHNV, YYDKDF (reference sequence).

In its sample, this clonotype was seen many times. The chain uses TRBV15 and TRBJ1-5, with no clear D. The CDR3 runs to 15 residues. Germline V CDR1 and CDR2: LNHNV, YYDKDF (reference sequence). V gave up 4 bases and J gave up 1 base, with 11 bases separating them. The CDR3 here is CATSTLSASNQPQHF. DNA of the CDR3: TGTGCCACCAGCACTTTGTCAGCGAGCAATCAGCCCCAGCATTTT.

This clonotype was picked up many times. The chain uses TRBV9 and TRBJ2-1; weak D call: TRBD2 (6 bases). Trimming pared 0 bases from V and 1 base from J, leaving 20 bases between. The CDR3 length is 19 residues. Per germline, CDR1 SGDLS and CDR2 YYNGEE. This chain's CDR3 is CASSVGWRGKGKSYNEQFF. Here the CDR3 DNA reads TGTGCCAGCAGCGTAGGGTGGCGCGGGAAGGGGAAGTCCTACAATGAGCAGTTCTTC.

This clonotype has at least ten counts. The J gene is TRBJ1-6, the V gene TRBV5-6; possibly TRBD1 for D (5 bases). Trimming pared 5 bases from V and 0 bases from J, leaving 18 bases between. CDR3 size: 18 residues. CDR1 and CDR2 from the germline V gene are SGHDT and YYEEEE. For the CDR3, the DNA is TGTGCCAGCAGTTCGGGGACGTCAACTTTCTCCTATAATTCACCCCTCCACTTT. Amino acid sequence: CASSSGTSTFSYNSPLHF.

This clonotype was observed a few times. This chain joins TRBV5-6 and TRBJ2-6, with 10 bases aligning to TRBD1. The CDR3 consists of 20 residues. CDR1 and CDR2 from the germline V gene are SGHDT and YYEEEE. V lost 4 bases and J lost 2; bases outside the gene matches: 15. The CDR3, as DNA: TGTGCCAGCAGCCCTACCCGGGACAGGGGAATTTCGGCTGGGGCCAACGTCCTGACTTTC. It specifies CASSPTRDRGISAGANVLTF.

In its sample, this clonotype was seen many times. The chain couples TRBV29-1 to TRBJ1-1; the match to TRBD1 covers 7 bases. V lost 5 bases, J lost 1 base, and 4 bases stayed unmatched. The CDR3 spans 13 residues. The germline V gene has CDR1 SQVTM and CDR2 ANQGSEA. The CDR3 region has the DNA TGCAGCGTTTCCGGGACAGCGAACACTGAAGCTTTCTTT. It encodes CSVSGTANTEAFF.

This clonotype was seen repeatedly, ten times or more. The chain combines TRBV2 with TRBJ1-5, with a possible D match to TRBD1 (6 bases). Trimming took 7 bases from V and 4 from J, leaving 11 bases between them. The CDR3 loop spans 13 amino acids. Germline CDR1 SNHLY, CDR2 FYNNEI. DNA for the CDR3: TGTGCCAGCACCAAAGACAGGAATCAGCCCCAGCATTTT. Its protein is CASTKDRNQPQHF.

A word on this clonotype: At one end the junction does not follow the germline gene, possibly because of a read error. The V and J genes are TRBV11-3 and TRBJ2-1; TRBD1 matches 7 bases. Germline loops: CDR1 SGHNT, CDR2 YENEEA. The CDR3 covers 15 residues. CDR3 nucleotides: TGTGCCAGCAGCTTCCGACAGGGCCACTACAATGAGCAGTTATTC. Translating gives CASSFRQGHYNEQLF.

This clonotype was detected only once. This chain uses TRBV2 with TRBJ1-5; D is ambiguous. V was trimmed by 4 bases and J by 2 bases, leaving 9 bases between them. Germline assignment: CDR1 SNHLY and CDR2 FYNNEI. This CDR3 has 14 residues. The CDR3 DNA sequence: TGTGCCAGCAGTGTGGGCCACGGCAATCAGCCCCAGCATTTT. The encoded protein is CASSVGHGNQPQHF.

This clonotype was seen ten or more times. V and J are TRBV20-1 and TRBJ1-2; a possible D gene is TRBD1 (6 bases). Trimming pared 3 bases from V and 0 bases from J, leaving 11 bases between. There are 14 residues in the CDR3. From germline, CDR1 is DFQATT and CDR2 SNEGSKA (reference sequence). CDR3 amino acids: CSASAGTSNYGYTF. DNA for the CDR3: TGCAGTGCTAGCGCCGGGACATCTAACTATGGCTACACCTTC.

This clonotype showed up many times. The chain uses TRBV27 and TRBJ1-5, with D unresolved. The CDR3 contains 16 residues. Per the germline V gene, CDR1 is MNHEY and CDR2 is SMNVEV (reference sequence). V was shortened by 1 base and J by 0 bases, with 10 bases between the two germline ends. CDR3 loop: CASSLFGDYSNQPQHF. CDR3 DNA: TGTGCCAGCAGTTTATTCGGTGACTATAGCAATCAGCCCCAGCATTTT.

This clonotype was detected many times. The chain recombines TRBV30 with TRBJ2-1; D is uncertain. This CDR3 is 15 amino acids long. Germline V gene lookup returns CDR1 GTSNPN and CDR2 SVGIG (reference sequence). Trimming left V 3 bases short and J 5 bases short, with 17 bases between. CDR3 DNA: TGTGCCTGGAGATTGGACCCGAGTGATCACAATGAGCAGTTCTTC. Amino acids: CAWRLDPSDHNEQFF.

The sample holds many counts of this clonotype. This rearrangement joins TRBV20-1 to TRBJ2-3, with 7 bases lining up with TRBD2. V shed 6 bases, J shed 2 bases, and the junction held 5 bases outside the gene matches. Germline lookup yields CDR1 DFQATT and CDR2 SNEGSKA (reference sequence). The CDR3 has 13 amino acids. The CDR3 sequence: CSALSGATDTQYF. CDR3 nucleotides: TGCAGTGCCCTGAGCGGGGCCACAGATACGCAGTATTTT.

This clonotype occurred many times. The gene calls are TRBV7-2 and TRBJ1-6; D remains unclear. Germline values: CDR1 SGHTA, CDR2 FQGNSA. Trimming removed 5 bases from V and 14 bases from J, with 16 bases in between. This CDR3 region has 13 residues. CDR3 amino acids: CASSRRDPPALHF. CDR3 coding DNA: TGTGCCAGCAGCCGAAGAGATCCCCCCGCCCTCCACTTT. The full variable domain, its missing parts supplied by reference TRBV7-2 and TRBJ1-6, is GAGVSQSPSNKVTEKGKDVELRCDPISGHTALYWYRQSLGQGLEFLIYFQGNSAPDKSGLPSDRFSAERTGGSVSTLTIQRTQQEDSAVYLCASSRRDPPALHFGNGTRLTVT.

This clonotype was seen repeatedly, ten times or more. This chain joins TRBV5-5 and TRBJ2-1, with 9 bases aligning to TRBD2. Germline assignment: CDR1 SGHKS and CDR2 YYEKEE (reference sequence). The V gene end was trimmed by 4 bases and the J gene end by 3 bases; junction bases not matched to a gene: 5. The CDR3 length is 15 residues. CDR3 protein: CASSQGLALYNEQFF. As DNA, the CDR3 is TGTGCCAGCAGCCAGGGACTAGCTCTCTACAATGAGCAGTTCTTC.

This clonotype appeared a few times. The chain recombines TRBV20-1 with TRBJ1-6; perhaps TRBD1 as D (5 bases). Germline V gene lookup returns CDR1 DFQATT and CDR2 SNEGSKA (reference sequence). Trimming pared 6 bases from V and 7 bases from J, leaving 19 bases between. The length of the CDR3 is 15 residues. The CDR3 is CSALWIGTANSPLHF. CDR3 coding DNA: TGCAGTGCCCTCTGGATAGGGACGGCAAATTCACCCCTCCACTTT.

V gene TRBV9 combines with J gene TRBJ2-1; the match to TRBD2 covers 11 bases. V trimming: 0 bases; J trimming: 2 bases; junction bases outside the gene matches: 1. CDR3 size: 16 residues. Germline loops: CDR1 SGDLS, CDR2 YYNGEE. CDR3 bases: TGTGCCAGCAGCGTAGGACTAGCGGGGACCTACAATGAGCAGTTCTTC. Translated, it gives CASSVGLAGTYNEQFF.

There are many counts of this clonotype. The rearrangement uses TRBV7-2 and TRBJ2-5; D not resolved. The germline gives CDR1 SGHTA, CDR2 FQGNSA. Trimming removed 3 bases at V and 5 bases at J, with 10 bases between. The CDR3 totals 13 residues. The CDR3 sequence is CASSFQPAETQYF. CDR3 sequence (DNA): TGTGCCAGCAGCTTCCAACCCGCCGAGACCCAGTACTTC.

This clonotype occurred many times. V gene TRBV2 combines with J gene TRBJ2-1; TRBD2 matches at 13 bases. The CDR3 has 16 residues. Germline V lookup: CDR1 SNHLY, CDR2 FYNNEI. V lost 8 bases, J lost 14 bases, and 18 bases stayed unmatched. CDR3: CASGFTGGLAGARKFF. CDR3 coding DNA: TGTGCCAGCGGATTTACGGGAGGACTAGCGGGAGCGAGAAAGTTCTTC.